This T cell receptor (beta chain) was recovered during a study of blood T cell repertoires in COVID-19 (TCRdb year 2020). Background for the entire study: Samples covering the acute and convalescent phases of COVID-19 were provided by collaborators in the United States, Italy and Spain. The material from the prospective study consisted of cDNA or gDNA derived from T cells, B-cell-depleted T cells, or PBMCs. Deeply sampled blood TCRbeta repertoires from subjects exposed to, actively infected with, or recovered from COVID-19 were included in the dataset. The repertoires were released in a freely available public database meant as a resource for research on the immune response to SARS-CoV-2. The samples were drawn from the first 160 participants of the ongoing ImmuneRACE study and from 950 to 1,500 subjects provided by 6 global collaborators. Sample metadata almost always included a de-identified subject ID, COVID-19 status, age in years and sex. HLA class I and class II types, where available, came from metadata supplied by the sample provider rather than from assay-based typing.

Broad study findings and their caveats: How much clinical and demographic metadata was included differed by source and by participant, and the metadata was provided uncurated.

Trimming accounts for 3 bases at V and 1 base at J, while the number of junction bases matched to no gene is 5. Counted from cysteine to phenylalanine, this CDR3 has 16 amino acids. The kept DNA is CDR3 alone, 48 bases in frame from the first base. The germline V gene (reference sequence) yields WNHNN for CDR1 and SYGVQD for CDR2. TCRbeta CDR3 regions were amplified from genomic DNA by means of the immunoSEQ Assay, a bias-controlled multiplex PCR. The published analysis was carried out like this. Within the assay, amplification of reference gene primers was used to estimate how many nucleated cells each sample contained. Sequence reads were collapsed and filtered to measure the absolute abundance of every unique TCRbeta CDR3 rearrangement. For each sample, productive Simpson clonality was calculated as the square root of Simpson's diversity index across productive rearrangements. Not all clones reach the TCRdb copy of this immuneACCESS table, which keeps in-frame sequences only. Checked studies attribute under half of the gap to unresolved V genes and leave the rest unexplained. V, J and clone size were drawn from that table, and D and trimming were deduced from the DNA. In all, the sample holds about 190,000 clones, and roughly 84% of those were seen once. The ten top clones hold around 2.9% of the sample.

Notes on this clone: Its antigen is still unknown. There are no base qualities to consult, and no much larger clone falls within one base.

In the prospective study, participants were 18 to 89 years old, resided in 24 geographic areas of the United States, and were enrolled through a virtual design. To assign participants to cohorts, the prospective study relied on clinical history that participants themselves reported in a screening survey and a study questionnaire. Exposed participants were defined as having been in contact with someone with a PCR-confirmed or clinician-diagnosed COVID-19 case within 2 weeks of study entry. In the prospective study, mobile phlebotomists collected whole blood, serum and a nasopharyngeal or oropharyngeal swab from each participant. Prospective study participants could optionally give additional blood draws and questionnaires over a 2-month period. Before DNA extraction, prospective study blood samples were shipped either frozen or at room temperature.

Rearrangement joined TRBV10-1 to TRBJ2-1, with 8 middle bases fitting TRBD2. Input material: PBMCs or T cells enriched from blood (not recorded which). This receptor was obtained from a woman in her thirties who had been exposed to COVID-19. CDR3 region: CASSELGGGSYNEQFF. The nucleotide sequence reads as follows: TGCGCCAGCAGTGAATTAGGCGGGGGGTCCTACAATGAGCAGTTCTTC.